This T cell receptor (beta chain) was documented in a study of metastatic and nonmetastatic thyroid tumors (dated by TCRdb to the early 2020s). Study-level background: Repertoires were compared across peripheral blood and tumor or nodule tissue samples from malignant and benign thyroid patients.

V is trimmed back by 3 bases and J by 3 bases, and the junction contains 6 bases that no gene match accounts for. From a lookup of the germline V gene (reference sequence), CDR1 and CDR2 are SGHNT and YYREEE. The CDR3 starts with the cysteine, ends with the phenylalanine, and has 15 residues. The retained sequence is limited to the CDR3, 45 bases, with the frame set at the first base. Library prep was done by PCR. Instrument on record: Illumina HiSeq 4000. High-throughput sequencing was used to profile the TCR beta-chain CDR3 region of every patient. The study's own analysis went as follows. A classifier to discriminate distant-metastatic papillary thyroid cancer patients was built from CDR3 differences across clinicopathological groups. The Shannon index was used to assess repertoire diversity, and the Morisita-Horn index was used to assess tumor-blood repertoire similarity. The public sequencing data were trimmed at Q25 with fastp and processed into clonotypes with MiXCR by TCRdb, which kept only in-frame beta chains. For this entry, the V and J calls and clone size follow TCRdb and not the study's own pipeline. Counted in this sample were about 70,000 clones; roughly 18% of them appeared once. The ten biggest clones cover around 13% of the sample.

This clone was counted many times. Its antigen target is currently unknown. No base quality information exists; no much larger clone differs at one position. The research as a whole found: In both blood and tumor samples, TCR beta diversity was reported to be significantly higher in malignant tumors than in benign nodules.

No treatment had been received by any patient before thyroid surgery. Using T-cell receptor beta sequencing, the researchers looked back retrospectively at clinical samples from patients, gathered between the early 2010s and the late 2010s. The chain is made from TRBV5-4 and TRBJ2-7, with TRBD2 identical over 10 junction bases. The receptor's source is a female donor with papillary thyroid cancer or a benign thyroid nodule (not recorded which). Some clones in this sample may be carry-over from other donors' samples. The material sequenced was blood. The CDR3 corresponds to CASSSKREGLYEQYF. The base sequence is TGTGCCAGCAGCTCCAAGCGGGAGGGCCTCTACGAGCAGTACTTC.